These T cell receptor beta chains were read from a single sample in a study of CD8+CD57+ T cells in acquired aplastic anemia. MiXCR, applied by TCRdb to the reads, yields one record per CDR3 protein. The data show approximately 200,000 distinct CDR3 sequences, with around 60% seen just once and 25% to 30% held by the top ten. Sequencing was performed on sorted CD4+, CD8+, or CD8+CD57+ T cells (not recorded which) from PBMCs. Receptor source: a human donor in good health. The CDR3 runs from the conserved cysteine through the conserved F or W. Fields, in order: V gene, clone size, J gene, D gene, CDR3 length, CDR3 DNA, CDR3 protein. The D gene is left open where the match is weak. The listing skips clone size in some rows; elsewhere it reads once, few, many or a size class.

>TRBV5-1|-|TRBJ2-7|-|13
TGCACCAGCAGCTTGGAGAGCTCCTACGAGCAGTACTTC
CTSSLESSYEQYF
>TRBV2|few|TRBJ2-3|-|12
TGTGCCAGCAGTCTAAACAGGGATACGCAGTATTTT
CASSLNRDTQYF
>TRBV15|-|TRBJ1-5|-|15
TGTGCCACCAGCAGAGATTTGAACAGGGATCAGCCCCAGCATTTT
CATSRDLNRDQPQHF
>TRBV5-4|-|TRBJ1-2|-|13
TGTGCCAGCAGCTTGTTTAGCCCCTATGGCTACACCTTC
CASSLFSPYGYTF
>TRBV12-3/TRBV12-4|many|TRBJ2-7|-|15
TGTGCCAGCAGTTTAGATCTAGGACAGCCCTACGAGCAGTACTTC
CASSLDLGQPYEQYF
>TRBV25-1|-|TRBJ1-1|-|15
TGTGCCAGCAGTGACCGAGACACTCGGGGCACTGAAGCTTTCTTT
CASSDRDTRGTEAFF
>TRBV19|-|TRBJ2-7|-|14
TGTGCCAGTAGTATAGTGGGGGGGCCCCACGAGCAGTACTTC
CASSIVGGPHEQYF
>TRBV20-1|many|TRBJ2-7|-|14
TGCAGTGCTAGGTTTGACTTGAGTAACTACGAGCAGTACTTC
CSARFDLSNYEQYF
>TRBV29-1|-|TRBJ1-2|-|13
TGCAGCGTTGAATCGGAGGGCGGGTATGGCTACACCTTC
CSVESEGGYGYTF
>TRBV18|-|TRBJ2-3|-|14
TGTGCCAGCTCACCAAGCGCTAGACGCGATACGCAGTATTTT
CASSPSARRDTQYF
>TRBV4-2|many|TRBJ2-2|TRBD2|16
TGTGCCAGCAGCCAAGATCGGGGGACTATGACCGGGGAGCTGTTTTTT
CASSQDRGTMTGELFF
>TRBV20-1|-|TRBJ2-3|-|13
TGCAGTGCTAGAGCCCAATCTGTAGATACGCAGTATTTT
CSARAQSVDTQYF
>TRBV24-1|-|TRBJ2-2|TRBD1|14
TGTGCCACCAGTGTTGCAGGGGGTACCGGGGAGCTGTTTTTT
CATSVAGGTGELFF
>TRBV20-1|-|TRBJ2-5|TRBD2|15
TGCAGCGCTAGTGATCCCCCGGGACTAGGGGAGACCCAGTACTTC
CSASDPPGLGETQYF
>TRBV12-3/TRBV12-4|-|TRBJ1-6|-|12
TGTGCCAGCAGTTTTAATAATTCACCCCTCCACTTT
CASSFNNSPLHF
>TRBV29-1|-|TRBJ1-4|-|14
TGCAGCGTTAATCCCCTAGGAGGGAATGAAAAACTGTTTTTT
CSVNPLGGNEKLFF
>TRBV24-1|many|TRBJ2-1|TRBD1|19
TGTGCCACCAGTGATTTAGGGAACCCGGACAGGGGCTTGATCAATGAGCAGTTCTTC
CATSDLGNPDRGLINEQFF
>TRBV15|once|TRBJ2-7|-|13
TGTGCCACCAGCCCCGGGGGAACCTACGAGAGGTACTTC
CATSPGGTYERYF
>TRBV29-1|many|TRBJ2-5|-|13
TGCAGCGTTGACGGCGTAGAGGGGGAGACCCAGTACTTC
CSVDGVEGETQYF
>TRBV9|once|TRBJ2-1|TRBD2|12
TGTGCCAGCAGCCCCAGTGGGGGGGGGCAGTTCTTC
CASSPSGGGQFF
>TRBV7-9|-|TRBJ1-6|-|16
TGTGCCAGCAGCTTATCCACAGGGCTCGGGAATTCACCCCTCCACTTT
CASSLSTGLGNSPLHF
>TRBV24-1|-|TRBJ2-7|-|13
TGTGCCACCAGTGGCGTCGGAGGCAATGAGCAGTACTTC
CATSGVGGNEQYF
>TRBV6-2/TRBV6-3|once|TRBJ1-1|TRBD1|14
TGTGCCAGTATTGAGGGACAGGTGGGGACTGAAGCTTTCTTT
CASIEGQVGTEAFF
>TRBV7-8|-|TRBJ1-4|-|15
TGCGCCAGCAGCCAACCCACCCTGACTCGGGGAAAACTGTTTTTT
CASSQPTLTRGKLFF
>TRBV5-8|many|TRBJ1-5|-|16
TGTGCCAGCAGCTTAAGGGAAGGAAGGTGGGATCAGCCCCAGCATTTT
CASSLREGRWDQPQHF
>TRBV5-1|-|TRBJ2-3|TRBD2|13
TGCGCCAGCAGGGCGGGAGGGGCAGATACGCAGTATTTT
CASRAGGADTQYF
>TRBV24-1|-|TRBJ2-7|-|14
TGTGCCACCAGTGCCACGGGACTGGACTACGAGCAGTACTTC
CATSATGLDYEQYF
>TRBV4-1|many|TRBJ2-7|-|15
TGCGCCAGCAGCCTTATCCGGGACATGAACTACGAGCAGTACTTC
CASSLIRDMNYEQYF
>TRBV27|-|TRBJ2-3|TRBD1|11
TGTGCCAGCAAACCGGGACAGCTGCAGTATTTT
CASKPGQLQYF
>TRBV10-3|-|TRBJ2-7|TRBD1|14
TGTGCCATCAACCCCGGGACAGCCATCTACGAGCAGTACTTC
CAINPGTAIYEQYF
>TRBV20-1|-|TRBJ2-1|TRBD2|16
TGCAGTGCTAGAGACGGGACTAGCGGGGACTACAATGAGCAGTTCTTC
CSARDGTSGDYNEQFF
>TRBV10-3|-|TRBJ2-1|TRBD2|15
TGTGCCATCTGTGATCTAGCGGGAGACTACAAAGAGCAGTTCTTC
CAICDLAGDYKEQFF
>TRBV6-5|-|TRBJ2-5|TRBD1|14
TGTGCCAGCAGACCCGGACAGGGGGGAGAGACCCAGTACTTC
CASRPGQGGETQYF
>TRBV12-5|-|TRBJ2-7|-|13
TGTGCTAGTGGGCTGGCGGGGCACTACGAGCAGTACTTC
CASGLAGHYEQYF
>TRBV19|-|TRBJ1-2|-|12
TGTGCCAGTCGCACAGGCTTCTATGGCTACACCTTC
CASRTGFYGYTF
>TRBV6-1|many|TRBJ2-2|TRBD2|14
TGTGCCAGCAAGAGCGGGACGAACACCGGGGAGCTGTTTTTT
CASKSGTNTGELFF
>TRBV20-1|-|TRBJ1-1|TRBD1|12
TGCAGTGCTAGACGACAGGGTGTTCAAGCTTTCTTT
CSARRQGVQAFF
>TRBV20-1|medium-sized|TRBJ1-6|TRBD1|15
TGCAGTGCGTCTGGACAGGGGGCTGAGAATTCACCCCTCCACTTT
CSASGQGAENSPLHF
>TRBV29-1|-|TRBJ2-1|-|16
TGCAGCGTTGCTAACTATCCCGGGGCAGGTGCCAATGAGCAGTTCTTC
CSVANYPGAGANEQFF
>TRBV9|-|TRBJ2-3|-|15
TGTGCCAGCAGCCTCGGCGAAGGCCCCGTAGATACGCAGTATTTT
CASSLGEGPVDTQYF
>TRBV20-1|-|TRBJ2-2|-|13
TGCAGTGCTAGTGGCGCGAACACCGGGGAGCTATTTTTT
CSASGANTGELFF
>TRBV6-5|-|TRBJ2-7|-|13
TGTGCCAGCAGTTGGCAGCCCTCCTACGAGCAGTACTTC
CASSWQPSYEQYF
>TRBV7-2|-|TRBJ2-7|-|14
TGTGCCAGCTCACCAGGTCAGTCGGGCTACGAGCAGTACTTC
CASSPGQSGYEQYF
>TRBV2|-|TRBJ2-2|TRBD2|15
TGTGCCAGCAGTCCGGGACGGGGGGGAACCGGGGAGCTGTTTTTT
CASSPGRGGTGELFF
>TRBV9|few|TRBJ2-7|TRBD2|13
TGTGCCAGCAGCCCCCGCGGGAGTTACGAGCAGTACTTC
CASSPRGSYEQYF
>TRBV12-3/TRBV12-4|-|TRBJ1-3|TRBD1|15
TGTGCCAACAGTTTAGGGGGCTTCTCTGGAAACACCATATATTTT
CANSLGGFSGNTIYF
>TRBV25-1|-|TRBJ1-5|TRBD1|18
TGTGCCGGCAGTGAATCCCCCGGGACAGGGTCTAGCAATCAGCCCCAGCATTTT
CAGSESPGTGSSNQPQHF
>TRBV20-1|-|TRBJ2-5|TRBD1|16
TGCAGTGCTAGACCAGGACAGGGGGTGGAGATGGAGACCCAGTACTTC
CSARPGQGVEMETQYF
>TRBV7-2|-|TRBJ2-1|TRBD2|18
TGTGCCAGCAGCTTAGGGCTAGCGGGAGCCGGGTTGGTAAATGAGCAGTTCTTC
CASSLGLAGAGLVNEQFF
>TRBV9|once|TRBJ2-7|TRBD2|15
TGTGCCAGCAGCGTAGGCGGGGGGGTTACCTACGAGCAGTACTTC
CASSVGGGVTYEQYF
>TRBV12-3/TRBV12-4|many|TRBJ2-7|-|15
TGTGCCAGCAGTTTCCCACCCCCGTTATCCTACGAGCAGTACTTC
CASSFPPPLSYEQYF
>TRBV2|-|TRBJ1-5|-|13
TGTGCCAGCAGTGAAGCGTGGAGTCAGCCCCAGCATTTT
CASSEAWSQPQHF
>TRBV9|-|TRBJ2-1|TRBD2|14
TGTGCCAGCAGCCGGGGGGGCGGGTACAATGAGCAGTTCTTC
CASSRGGGYNEQFF